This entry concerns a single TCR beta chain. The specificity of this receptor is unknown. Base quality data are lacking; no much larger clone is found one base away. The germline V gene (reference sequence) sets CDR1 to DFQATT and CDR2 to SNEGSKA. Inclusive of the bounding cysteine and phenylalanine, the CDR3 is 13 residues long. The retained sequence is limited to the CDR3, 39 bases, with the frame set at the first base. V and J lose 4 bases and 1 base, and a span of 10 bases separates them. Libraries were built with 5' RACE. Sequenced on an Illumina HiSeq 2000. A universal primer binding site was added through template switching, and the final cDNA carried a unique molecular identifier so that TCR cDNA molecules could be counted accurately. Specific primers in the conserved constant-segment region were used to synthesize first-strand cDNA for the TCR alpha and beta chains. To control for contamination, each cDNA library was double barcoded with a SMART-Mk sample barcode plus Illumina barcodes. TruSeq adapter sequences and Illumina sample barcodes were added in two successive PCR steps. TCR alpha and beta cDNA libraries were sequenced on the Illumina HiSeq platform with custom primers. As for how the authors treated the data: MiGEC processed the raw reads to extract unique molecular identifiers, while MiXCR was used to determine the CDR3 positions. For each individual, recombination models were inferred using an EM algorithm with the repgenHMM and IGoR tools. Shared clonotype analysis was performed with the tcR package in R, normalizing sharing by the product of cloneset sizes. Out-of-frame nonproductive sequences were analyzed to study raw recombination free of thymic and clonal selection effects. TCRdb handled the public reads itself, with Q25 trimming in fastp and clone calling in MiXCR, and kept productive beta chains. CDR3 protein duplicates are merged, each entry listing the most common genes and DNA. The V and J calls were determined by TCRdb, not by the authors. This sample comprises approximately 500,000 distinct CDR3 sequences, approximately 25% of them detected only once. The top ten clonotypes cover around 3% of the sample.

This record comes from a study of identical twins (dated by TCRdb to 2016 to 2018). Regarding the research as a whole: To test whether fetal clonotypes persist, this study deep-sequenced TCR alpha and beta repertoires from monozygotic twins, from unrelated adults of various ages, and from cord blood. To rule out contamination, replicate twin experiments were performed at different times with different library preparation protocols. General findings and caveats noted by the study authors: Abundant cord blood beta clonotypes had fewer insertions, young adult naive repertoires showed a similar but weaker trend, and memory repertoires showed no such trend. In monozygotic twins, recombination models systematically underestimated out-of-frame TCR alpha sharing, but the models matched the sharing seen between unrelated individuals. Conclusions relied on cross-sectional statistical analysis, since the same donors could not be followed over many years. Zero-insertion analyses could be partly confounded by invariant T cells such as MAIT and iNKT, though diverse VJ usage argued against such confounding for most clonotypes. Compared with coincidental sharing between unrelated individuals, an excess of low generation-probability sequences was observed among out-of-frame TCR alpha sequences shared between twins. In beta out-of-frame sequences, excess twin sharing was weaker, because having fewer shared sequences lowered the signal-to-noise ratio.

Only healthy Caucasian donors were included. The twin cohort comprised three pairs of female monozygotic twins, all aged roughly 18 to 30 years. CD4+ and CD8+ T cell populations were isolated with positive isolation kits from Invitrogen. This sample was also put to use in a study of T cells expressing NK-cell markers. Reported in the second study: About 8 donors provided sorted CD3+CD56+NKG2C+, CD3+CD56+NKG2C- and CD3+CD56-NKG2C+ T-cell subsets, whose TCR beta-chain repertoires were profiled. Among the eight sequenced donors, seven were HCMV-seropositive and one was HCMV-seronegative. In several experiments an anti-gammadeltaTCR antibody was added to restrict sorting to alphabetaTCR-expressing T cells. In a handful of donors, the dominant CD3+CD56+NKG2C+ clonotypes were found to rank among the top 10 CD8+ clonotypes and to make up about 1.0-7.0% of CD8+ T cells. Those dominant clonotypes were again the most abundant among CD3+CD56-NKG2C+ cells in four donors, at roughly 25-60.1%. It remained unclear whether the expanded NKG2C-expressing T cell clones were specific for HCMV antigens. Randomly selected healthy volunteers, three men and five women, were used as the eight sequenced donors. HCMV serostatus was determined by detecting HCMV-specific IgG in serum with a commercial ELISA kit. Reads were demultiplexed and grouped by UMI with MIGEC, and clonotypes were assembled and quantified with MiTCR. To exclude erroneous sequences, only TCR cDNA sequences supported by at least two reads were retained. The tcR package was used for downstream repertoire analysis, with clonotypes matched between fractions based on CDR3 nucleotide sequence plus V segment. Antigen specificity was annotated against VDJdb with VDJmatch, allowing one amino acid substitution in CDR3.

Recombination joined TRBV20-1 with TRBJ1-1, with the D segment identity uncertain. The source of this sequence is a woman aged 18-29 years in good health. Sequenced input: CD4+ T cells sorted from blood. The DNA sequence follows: TGCAGTGCTATCCGGAACTCGAACACTGAAGCTTTCTTT. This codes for CSAIRNSNTEAFF.